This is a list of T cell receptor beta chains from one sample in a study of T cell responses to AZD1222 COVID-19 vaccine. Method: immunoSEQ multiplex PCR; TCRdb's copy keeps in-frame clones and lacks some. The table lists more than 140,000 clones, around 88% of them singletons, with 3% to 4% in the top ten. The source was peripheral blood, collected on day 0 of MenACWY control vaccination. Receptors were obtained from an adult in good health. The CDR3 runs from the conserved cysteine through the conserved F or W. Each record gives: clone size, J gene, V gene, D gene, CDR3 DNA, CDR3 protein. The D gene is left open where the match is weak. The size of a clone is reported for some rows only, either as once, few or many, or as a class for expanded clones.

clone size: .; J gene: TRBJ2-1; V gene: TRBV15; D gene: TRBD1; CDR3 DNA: TGTGCCACCAGCAGAGCCGGGACAGGGACGAATGAGCAGTTCTTC; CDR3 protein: CATSRAGTGTNEQFF
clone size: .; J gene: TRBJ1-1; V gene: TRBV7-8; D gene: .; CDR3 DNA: TGTGCCACATTGTTAGGGACGAGCACTGAAGCTTTCTTT; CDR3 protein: CATLLGTSTEAFF
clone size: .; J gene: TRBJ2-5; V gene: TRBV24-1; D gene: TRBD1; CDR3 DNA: TGTGCCACCAGCCTGCCGGGACAGGGACCAGAGACCCAGTACTTC; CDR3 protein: CATSLPGQGPETQYF
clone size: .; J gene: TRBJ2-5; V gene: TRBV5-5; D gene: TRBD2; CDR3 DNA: TGTGCCAGCAGCTGGCTAGCGGGGGCACAAGAGACCCAGTACTTC; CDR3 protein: CASSWLAGAQETQYF
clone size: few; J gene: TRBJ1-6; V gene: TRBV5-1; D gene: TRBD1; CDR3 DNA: TGCGCCAGCAGCCCTGGAGGGGGCGAGTATTCACCCCTCCACTTT; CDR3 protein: CASSPGGGEYSPLHF
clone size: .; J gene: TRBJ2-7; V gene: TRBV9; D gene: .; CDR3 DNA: TGTGCCAGCAGCGTAGGAACAGTCGCAACCTACGAGCAGTACTTC; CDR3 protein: CASSVGTVATYEQYF
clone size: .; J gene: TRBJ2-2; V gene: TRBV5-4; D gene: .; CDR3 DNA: TGTGCCAGCAGCTTGGCGGGGGGCAGGACCGGGGAGCTGTTTTTT; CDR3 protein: CASSLAGGRTGELFF
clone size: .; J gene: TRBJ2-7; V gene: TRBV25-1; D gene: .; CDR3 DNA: TGTGCCAGCACCAGGGGCAACCCCACCTACGAGCAGTACTTC; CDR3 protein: CASTRGNPTYEQYF
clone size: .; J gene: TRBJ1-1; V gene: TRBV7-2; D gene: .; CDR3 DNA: TGTGCCAGCAGCCCCCGTAGTGGGCTGAACACTGAAGCTTTCTTT; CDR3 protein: CASSPRSGLNTEAFF
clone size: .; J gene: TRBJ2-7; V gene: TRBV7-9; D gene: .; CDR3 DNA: TGTGCCAGCAGCTTAAGAAGCTACGAGCAGTACTTC; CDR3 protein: CASSLRSYEQYF
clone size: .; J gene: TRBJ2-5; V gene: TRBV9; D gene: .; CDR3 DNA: TGTGCCAGCAGCGTAGGAGGGGAGACCCAGTACTTC; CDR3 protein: CASSVGGETQYF
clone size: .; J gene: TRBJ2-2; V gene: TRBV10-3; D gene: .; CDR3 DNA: TGTGCCATCAGTGAGGGGAGCCCGCAGAACACCGGGGAGCTGTTTTTT; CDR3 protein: CAISEGSPQNTGELFF
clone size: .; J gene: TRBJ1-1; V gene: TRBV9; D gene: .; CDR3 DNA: TGTGCCAGCAGCGGCGGTTTGAACACTGAAGCTTTCTTT; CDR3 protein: CASSGGLNTEAFF
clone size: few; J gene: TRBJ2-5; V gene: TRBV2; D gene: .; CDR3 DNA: TGTGCCAGTCTATACAACCAGGGGAACACCCAGTACTTC; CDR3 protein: CASLYNQGNTQYF
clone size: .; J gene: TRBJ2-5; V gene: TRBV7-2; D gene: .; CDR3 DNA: TGTGCCAGCAGCTTCTTAGGGGGTGAAGAGACCCAGTACTTC; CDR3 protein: CASSFLGGEETQYF
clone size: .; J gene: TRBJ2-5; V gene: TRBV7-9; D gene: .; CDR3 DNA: TGTGCCAGCAGCAAATACTCGACAGCTCAAGAGACCCAGTACTTC; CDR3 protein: CASSKYSTAQETQYF
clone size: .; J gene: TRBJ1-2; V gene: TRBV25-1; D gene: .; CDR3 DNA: TGTGCCAGCAGCGGTTTGGCGTATGGCTACACCTTC; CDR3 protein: CASSGLAYGYTF
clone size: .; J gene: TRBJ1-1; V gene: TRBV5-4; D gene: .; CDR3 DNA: TGTGCCAGCAGCTTGGATGGCAGGGGGAACACTGAAGCTTTCTTT; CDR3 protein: CASSLDGRGNTEAFF
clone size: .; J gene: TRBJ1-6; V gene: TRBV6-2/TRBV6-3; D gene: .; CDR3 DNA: TGTGCCAGCAGTTACCCAGGTCGTCAGGCCCACTTT; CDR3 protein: CASSYPGRQAHF
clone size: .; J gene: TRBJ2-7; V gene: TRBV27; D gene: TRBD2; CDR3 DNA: TGTGCCAGCAGTTTACGCACTAGCGGGACACCGATGAGCTCCTACGAGCAGTACTTC; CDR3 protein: CASSLRTSGTPMSSYEQYF
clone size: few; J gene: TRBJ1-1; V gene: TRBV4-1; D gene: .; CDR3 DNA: TGCGCCAGCAGCAGGGCCGGCACTGAAGCTTTCTTT; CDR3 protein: CASSRAGTEAFF
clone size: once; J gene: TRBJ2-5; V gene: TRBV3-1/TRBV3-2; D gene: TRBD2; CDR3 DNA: TGTGCCAGCAGCCGTAGCGGGGGCCACCGGGAGACCCAGTACTTC; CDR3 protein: CASSRSGGHRETQYF
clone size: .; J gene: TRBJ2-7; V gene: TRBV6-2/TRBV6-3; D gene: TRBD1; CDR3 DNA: TGTGCCAGCAGTAGCCGGGACAGGGTGACCTCCTACGAGCAGTACTTC; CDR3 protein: CASSSRDRVTSYEQYF